Below, 4 T cell receptor beta chains from the same sample are listed, as sequenced in a study of post-analysis software for immune sequencing data. TCR beta cDNA libraries included unique molecular identifiers. Using its own MiXCR run on the PCR reads, TCRdb lists one record per CDR3 protein. The table lists around 700,000 distinct CDR3 sequences, around 64% of them singletons. Study-wide findings and caveats: Elevated frequency relative to controls characterized several TRBV segments in patients, TRBV5-6, TRBV5-1 and TRBV20-1 among them.

These receptors' targets are unknown. The sample taken for sequencing was blood. The receptors derive from a girl aged 2 to 9 with multiple sclerosis.

The CDR3 here is CASSLTLGQGYEQYF. The CDR3 DNA sequence: TGTGCCAGCAGCTTAACGTTGGGACAGGGGTACGAGCAGTACTTC. The rearrangement links TRBV7-3 to TRBJ2-4; 10 bases map to TRBD1. The better agreement between TRBJ2-7 and the DNA end casts doubt on the J call. Germline CDR1 and CDR2: SGHTA and FQGTGA. The CDR3 spans 15 residues.

The rearrangement links TRBV5-6 to TRBJ2-1; D is unresolved. This CDR3 comprises 11 residues. Between the trimmed V and J ends, which lost 1 base and 9 bases, there was a span of 5 bases. Germline values: CDR1 SGHDT, CDR2 YYEEEE. The CDR3 bases are TGTGCCAGCAGCTTGTATATTGAGCAGTTCTTC. It is translated as CASSLYIEQFF.

J is TRBJ2-7 and V is TRBV11-2; TRBD2 might be the D (6 bases). The CDR3 spans 16 residues. Per the germline V gene, CDR1 is SGHAT and CDR2 is FQNNGV. Trimming left V 6 bases short and J 2 bases short, with 20 bases between. The CDR3 loop reads CASRTSPGRGTYEQYF. DNA of the CDR3: TGTGCCAGCAGGACTTCACCGGGACGGGGGACCTACGAGCAGTACTTC.

This clonotype was detected a few times. The CDR3 here is CASSLVKGVDYGYTF. As DNA, the CDR3 is TGTGCCAGCAGCTTAGTGAAGGGAGTCGACTATGGCTACACCTTC. The chain combines TRBV7-2 with TRBJ1-2; D not certain. The CDR3 has 15 amino acids. Trimming removed 1 base at V and 3 bases at J, with 12 bases between. Germline loops: CDR1 SGHTA, CDR2 FQGNSA.